The sequence of this TCR beta chain was determined in a study of T cells in Graves' hyperthyroidism and ophthalmopathy. At the level of the study: Peripheral blood specimens were obtained at initial diagnosis, prior to any treatment. General study points: Blood shared most expanded thyroid clonotypes above 0.001. A model of 13 V-J pairs discriminated ophthalmopathy from stable hyperthyroidism.

This clonotype was recorded many times. Its specificity is not known. The germline V gene encodes CDR1 LNHDA and CDR2 SQIVND (reference sequence). V trimming: 2 bases; J trimming: 8 bases; junction bases outside the gene matches: 5. The length of the CDR3 is 13 residues. In patients aged 18 to 65, hyperthyroidism was newly diagnosed, with duration under 2 months. RNA transcripts yielded amplified TCR beta CDR3 regions. First-round RT-PCR of the TCR CDR3 relied on the HTBI primer set. TCRdb fed the multiplex PCR reads into MiXCR, producing one record per CDR3 protein. The table shows about 840,000 distinct CDR3 sequences, with 35% to 40% occurring only once.

Sequenced: blood. The sequence was obtained from a man aged 18 to 30 with Graves' hyperthyroidism. The V and J genes are TRBV19 and TRBJ1-1; TRBD1 aligns across 7 bases. CDR3 in amino acids: CASSILTGREAFF. The CDR3 coding sequence is TGTGCCAGTAGTATACTGACAGGGCGGGAAGCTTTCTTT.